Listed here are 11 T cell receptor beta chains from one sample, sequenced in a study of technical replicates of blood from a few donors. Assay used: immunoSEQ multiplex PCR; TCRdb lists only in-frame clones, some missing. This sample yields some 84,000 clones, of which 90% to 95% are seen a single time; approximately 0.39% belongs to the top ten. Sequenced input: T cells isolated from PBMCs. All receptors come from a human donor in good health.

The chain carries TRBV4-2 and TRBJ2-7; no clear D gene. CDR3 size: 15 residues. Germline CDR1 reads LGHNA; CDR2 reads YNFKEQ. Trimming pared 0 bases from V and 4 bases from J, leaving 13 bases between. CDR3 residues: CASSQEKSGIYEQYF. The CDR3 coding sequence is TGTGCCAGCAGCCAAGAAAAAAGTGGCATATACGAGCAGTACTTC.

Only a few counts were recorded for this clone. The chain uses TRBV7-9 and TRBJ2-7, with unresolved D. V lost 1 base to trimming and J lost 7 bases, with 11 bases between them. Germline CDR1 reads SEHNR; CDR2 reads FQNEAQ (reference sequence). The CDR3 is made up of 13 amino acids. This CDR3 is CASSLGSTGEQYF. The CDR3, as DNA: TGTGCCAGCAGCTTAGGCTCAACCGGGGAGCAGTACTTC.

The chain carries TRBV5-1 and TRBJ1-1; D is possibly TRBD1 (5 bases). CDR3 size: 13 residues. Trimming stripped 4 bases from V and 1 base from J, with 8 bases between. CDR1 is SGHRS, CDR2 YFSETQ, per germline. This CDR3 is CASSPGGNTEAFF. The DNA for the CDR3 is TGCGCCAGCAGCCCGGGGGGGAACACTGAAGCTTTCTTT. Full variable domain (outside the CDR3, taken from reference TRBV5-1 and TRBJ1-1): KAGVTQTPRYLIKTRGQQVTLSCSPISGHRSVSWYQQTPGQGLQFLFEYFSETQRNKGNFPGRFSGRQFSNSRSEMNVSTLELGDSALYLCASSPGGNTEAFFGQGTRLTVV.

The chain joins TRBV6-5 to TRBJ1-1, with a weak D call TRBD1 (6 bases). CDR3 length: 11 residues. Germline V gene lookup returns CDR1 MNHEY and CDR2 SVGAGI. Deletions cut 4 bases from V and 8 bases from J, with 8 bases between. In DNA form, the CDR3 reads TGTGCCAGCAGTTTTGGGGGCGAAGCTTTCTTT. Translating it yields CASSFGGEAFF.

The rearrangement joins TRBV11-3 to TRBJ2-3, with a possible D match to TRBD1 (5 bases). Trimming cost V 1 base and J 5 bases, with 13 bases left between them. This CDR3 has 15 amino acids. CDR1 SGHNT and CDR2 YENEEA come from the germline V gene. The chain's CDR3 is CASSLGDSREDTQYF. CDR3 nucleotides: TGTGCCAGCAGCTTAGGTGACAGCCGCGAAGATACGCAGTATTTT. Based on the CDR3 plus reference TRBV11-3 and TRBJ2-3, the full variable domain is EAGVVQSPRYKIIEKKQPVAFWCNPISGHNTLYWYLQNLGQGPELLIRYENEEAVDDSQLPKDRFSAERLKGVDSTLKIQPAELGDSAVYLCASSLGDSREDTQYFGPGTRLTVL.

This clone was observed a handful of times. This chain uses TRBV28 with TRBJ1-1, with unresolved D. This CDR3 is built from 12 residues. Germline loops: CDR1 MDHEN, CDR2 SYDVKM. V lost 5 bases and J 11 bases, leaving 15 bases between the germline ends. The CDR3 region is CASSLEGLIAFF. The CDR3 region has the DNA TGTGCCAGCAGTCTGGAGGGATTGATCGCTTTCTTT.

J is TRBJ2-7 and V is TRBV5-1; 7 bases align to TRBD2. Germline CDR1 and CDR2: SGHRS and YFSETQ. The J segment lost 2 bases and the V segment lost 0 bases, leaving 5 bases of the junction unmatched. This CDR3 is 15 amino acids long. In DNA form, the CDR3 reads TGCGCCAGCAGCTTGGTTGCTAGCGGTGCCTACGAGCAGTACTTC. Its translation: CASSLVASGAYEQYF.

The chain is built from TRBV4-1 and TRBJ2-7, with D maybe TRBD2 (6 bases). Trimming took off 4 bases at V and 2 bases at J, with 18 bases between the two ends. The germline gives CDR1 MGHRA, CDR2 YSYEKL. This CDR3 spans 16 amino acids. CDR3 protein: CASSPYHPGLAYEQYF. CDR3 bases: TGCGCCAGCAGCCCGTACCACCCGGGACTTGCCTACGAGCAGTACTTC.

The chain recombines TRBV28 with TRBJ1-4, with unresolved D. In germline, CDR1 is MDHEN, CDR2 SYDVKM. V shed 2 bases and J shed 8 bases, with 3 bases lying between them. The CDR3 loop spans 11 amino acids. In DNA form, the CDR3 reads TGTGCCAGCAGTTTACTCGAAAAACTGTTTTTT. Translating gives CASSLLEKLFF.

V gene TRBV9 combines with J gene TRBJ2-5; maybe TRBD2 (6 bases). The germline V gene encodes CDR1 SGDLS and CDR2 YYNGEE. V dropped 4 bases and J dropped 5 bases, with 12 bases sitting between them. The CDR3 length is 13 residues. CDR3 in DNA: TGTGCCAGCAGCCCGCGGGGCCTGGAGACCCAGTACTTC. Translation: CASSPRGLETQYF.

The chain combines TRBV19 with TRBJ1-1; 7 nucleotides match TRBD1. The CDR3 is 15 amino acids. After removal of 6 bases from V and 4 bases from J, the junction contained 11 bases not matched to a gene. The germline CDR1 and CDR2 sequences are LNHDA and SQIVND (reference sequence). Here the CDR3 DNA reads TGTGCCAGTAGGATCTTGCGGGACAGCTCCACTGAAGCTTTCTTT. Protein product: CASRILRDSSTEAFF.